The sequence of this T cell receptor (beta chain) was determined in a study of shared clonotypes between healthy human individuals. Study background: CD4 naive cells filled three plates per donor, CD4 memory three, CD8 naive two and CD8 memory one.

The authors loaded roughly 200 ng DNA, approximately 30,000 T cell genomes, into sorted-subset replicate PCRs. Measured with immunoSEQ multiplex PCR; TCRdb has only the in-frame clones, and not every one. The sample carries about 2.2 million clones, around 95% recorded once. The CDR3 runs to 15 residues. Per germline, CDR1 MDHEN and CDR2 SYDVKM. Trimming removed 3 bases from V and 3 bases from J, with 12 bases in between. Naive CD8 isolation took CD45RO-negative cells positively selected for CCR7 and excluded terminally differentiated effector memory CD45RA+ cells. Study-level results: Among donors, the sharing of clonotypes was expected to be influenced by sequencing depth.

Turning to this clone: What it binds is unknown.

The chain is built from TRBV28 and TRBJ1-5; D possibly corresponds to TRBD1 (5 bases). Sequencing was performed on naive CD8+ T cells from PBMCs. This TCR was recovered from a young man in good health. Some clones in this sample may be carry-over from other donors' samples. The DNA of the CDR3 is TGTGCCAGCAGTTTCAATGACAGACCCAATCAGCCCCAGCATTTT. Translated: CASSFNDRPNQPQHF. The variable domain in full, completed from reference TRBV28 and TRBJ1-5, reads DVKVTQSSRYLVKRTGEKVFLECVQDMDHENMFWYRQDPGLGLRLIYFSYDVKMKEKGDIPEGYSVSREKKERFSLILESASTNQTSMYLCASSFNDRPNQPQHFGDGTRLSIL.